One and the same sample provided the 28 T cell receptor beta chains below, sequenced in a study of a mutant IDH1 vaccine in newly diagnosed glioma. These receptors have no known antigen. Profiled with immunoSEQ multiplex PCR; TCRdb holds only in-frame clones, not every one. The sample lists roughly 72,000 clones, over 75% seen once, with about 0.6% in the top ten. Time point denoted: week 5, during vaccination. The investigators gave 300 ug of mutant IDH1 20-mer peptide in each vaccine dose, together with topical imiquimod. This sample comprised PBMCs, obtained from a glioma patient whose treatment included an IDH1 peptide vaccine. The receptors were sampled from a woman aged 45-60 years with glioma.

In its sample, this clone was seen once. V and J are TRBV28 and TRBJ1-2; D call uncertain. The CDR3 totals 15 residues. The germline V gene has CDR1 MDHEN and CDR2 SYDVKM. Trimming left V 2 bases short and J 4 bases short, with 14 bases between. CDR3 sequence (DNA): TGTGCCAGCAGTTTAGACCTCCGGGCGGCCTATGGCTACACCTTC. Its protein product is CASSLDLRAAYGYTF.

The genes are TRBV28 and TRBJ2-7; D is uncertain. CDR1 and CDR2 (germline): MDHEN, SYDVKM. V was shortened by 10 bases and J by 7 bases, with 20 bases between the two germline ends. This CDR3 is 13 amino acids long. CDR3 nucleotide sequence: TGTGCCATCCGACGTTACGGAGAAGGTGAGCAGTACTTC. This translates into CAIRRYGEGEQYF.

This chain connects TRBV28 to TRBJ2-5; maybe TRBD2 (5 bases). CDR1 is MDHEN, CDR2 SYDVKM, per germline. The CDR3 is made up of 16 amino acids. Between the trimmed V and J ends, which lost 3 bases and 3 bases, there was a span of 17 bases. Here the CDR3 reads CASSFSVFKVEETQYF. The CDR3 nucleotides are TGTGCCAGCAGTTTTAGCGTTTTCAAAGTTGAAGAGACCCAGTACTTC.

To note about this clone: The junction departs from germline at one end; a sequencing error may be responsible. The CDR3 reads CASSLEGLQDF. The CDR3 nucleotides are TGTGCCAGCAGCTTAGAAGGGTTGCAGGACTTC. The J gene is TRBJ2-7, the V gene TRBV7-9, with D uncertain. The CDR3 has 11 residues. Germline values: CDR1 SEHNR, CDR2 FQNEAQ (reference sequence).

As regards this clone: Other DNA sequences in the same sample also yield this CDR3. The chain links TRBV30 to TRBJ2-2; D is ambiguous. V lost 0 bases and J lost 8, with 4 bases in between. CDR1 and CDR2 from the germline V gene are GTSNPN and SVGIG (reference sequence). The CDR3 runs to 11 residues. CDR3 amino acids: CAWSVGGELFF. Written as DNA, the CDR3 is TGTGCCTGGAGTGTAGGTGGGGAGCTGTTTTTT.

This chain joins TRBV30 and TRBJ1-3; D gene uncertain. The CDR3 spans 13 residues. CDR1 is GTSNPN and CDR2 is SVGIG in the germline V gene (reference sequence). Between the trimmed V and J ends, which lost 2 bases and 0 bases, there was a span of 5 bases. The CDR3 DNA sequence: TGTGCCTGGAGTTGGAACTCTGGAAACACCATATATTTT. The encoded protein is CAWSWNSGNTIYF.

The chain combines TRBV7-9 with TRBJ1-3; tentatively, D is TRBD1 (5 bases). V lost 0 bases and J lost 0, with 12 bases in between. Germline CDR1 is SEHNR and CDR2 is FQNEAQ (reference sequence). The CDR3 runs 17 residues. The CDR3 here is CASSLAWDAFSGNTIYF. CDR3 sequence (DNA): TGTGCCAGCAGCTTAGCCTGGGACGCCTTCTCTGGAAACACCATATATTTT.

The table lists this clone with a few counts. This chain links TRBV25-1 with TRBJ1-1, with no clear D. CDR3 length: 14 amino acids. Germline V gene data show CDR1 as MGHDK and CDR2 as SYGVNS. Trimming shortened V by 2 bases and J by 6 bases, and 13 bases separated the two germline ends. This chain's CDR3 is CASSEMGGRAEAFF. The CDR3 DNA sequence: TGTGCCAGCAGTGAAATGGGAGGGAGAGCTGAAGCTTTCTTT.

Only a few counts were recorded for this clone. The genes are TRBV5-1 and TRBJ2-2; possibly TRBD2 for D (5 bases). CDR3 length: 13 residues. V dropped 4 bases and J dropped 4 bases, with 8 bases sitting between them. In germline, CDR1 is SGHRS, CDR2 YFSETQ. The CDR3 sequence: CASSGGTTGELFF. For the CDR3, the DNA is TGCGCCAGCAGCGGAGGTACCACCGGGGAGCTGTTTTTT.

V usage is TRBV11-1 and J usage is TRBJ1-2; TRBD1 might be the D (5 bases). The V and J ends lost 2 bases and 3 bases respectively, with 7 bases between them. Germline V CDR1 and CDR2: SGHAT, FQDESV (reference sequence). The CDR3 sequence is 13 residues long. The CDR3 DNA sequence: TGTGCCAGCAGCTTACCGGGGGACTATGGCTACACCTTC. This codes for CASSLPGDYGYTF.

As for this clone: The sample contains more than one DNA sequence encoding this CDR3. The chain joins TRBV7-9 to TRBJ2-1; D gene ambiguous. Germline V gene data show CDR1 as SEHNR and CDR2 as FQNEAQ (reference sequence). Trimming left V 6 bases short and J 6 bases short, with 3 bases between. CDR3 length: 10 amino acids. The CDR3 DNA reads as TGTGCCAGCAGTTTCAATGAGCAGTTCTTC. Its translation is CASSFNEQFF.

The chain has TRBV7-6 and TRBJ2-5; D possibly corresponds to TRBD2 (6 bases). V was shortened by 5 bases and J by 2 bases, with 12 bases between the two germline ends. Germline V CDR1 and CDR2: SGHVS, FNYEAQ. The CDR3 totals 14 residues. The CDR3: CASSLLGGQETQYF. In DNA form, the CDR3 reads TGTGCCAGCAGCCTACTTGGGGGGCAAGAGACCCAGTACTTC.

This clone has a handful of counts. The genes are TRBV6-5 and TRBJ2-1; the D gene is possibly TRBD2 (6 bases). Trimming left V 4 bases short and J 0 bases short, with 13 bases between. This CDR3 is built from 16 residues. The germline CDR1 and CDR2 sequences are MNHEY and SVGAGI. The DNA for the CDR3 is TGTGCCAGCAGTTCCTGGACTACCGGCTCCTACAATGAGCAGTTCTTC. Translated, it gives CASSSWTTGSYNEQFF.

The DNA of the CDR3 is TGTGCCAGCAGCCTCATCAATAGCAATCAGCCCCAGCATTTT. Protein: CASSLINSNQPQHF. The J gene is TRBJ1-5, the V gene TRBV2; D gene unclear. Germline loops: CDR1 SNHLY, CDR2 FYNNEI. CDR3 length equals 14 residues. V lost 6 bases and J 0 bases, leaving 9 bases between the germline ends.

This clone was recorded only once. The chain couples TRBV25-1 to TRBJ2-6, with D unresolved. In germline, CDR1 is MGHDK, CDR2 SYGVNS. V lost 4 bases, J lost 0 bases, and 4 bases lay in between. This CDR3 is 14 amino acids long. DNA of the CDR3: TGTGCCAGCAGTGTCGGCTCTGGGGCCAACGTCCTGACTTTC. Translation: CASSVGSGANVLTF.

This rearrangement joins TRBV2 to TRBJ1-3; the D gene is possibly TRBD1 (6 bases). Germline CDR1 reads SNHLY; CDR2 reads FYNNEI. V lost 6 bases and J 1 base, leaving 16 bases between the germline ends. This CDR3 comprises 16 residues. The CDR3 region is CASSAYVQGSGNTIYF. The CDR3 region has the DNA TGTGCCAGCAGCGCCTATGTACAGGGATCTGGAAACACCATATATTTT.

The J gene is TRBJ1-2, the V gene TRBV15, with D possibly matching TRBD1 (5 bases). Germline V gene sequence: CDR1 LNHNV, CDR2 YYDKDF (reference sequence). This CDR3 comprises 15 residues. Trimming left V 1 base short and J 4 bases short, with 13 bases between. The CDR3 protein is CATSRVETAFYGYTF. CDR3 nucleotides: TGTGCCACCAGCAGAGTTGAGACAGCGTTCTATGGCTACACCTTC.

The V and J genes are TRBV2 and TRBJ2-6, with D hard to call. In germline, CDR1 is SNHLY, CDR2 FYNNEI. The CDR3 length is 16 residues. V lost 1 base to trimming and J lost 0 bases, with 7 bases between them. The CDR3 DNA is TGTGCCAGCAGTGAAGACGTGAACTCTGGGGCCAACGTCCTGACTTTC. Protein product: CASSEDVNSGANVLTF.

The V gene is TRBV27, the J gene TRBJ2-1; TRBD2 aligns across 14 bases. The CDR3 is 18 amino acids. V shed 3 bases and J 6 bases; nucleotides not matched to a gene: 10. Germline-derived CDR1 and CDR2 are MNHEY and SMNVEV (reference sequence). Here the CDR3 reads CASSLGTSGRWRGNEQFF. CDR3 bases: TGTGCCAGCAGTTTGGGGACTAGCGGGAGATGGAGGGGCAATGAGCAGTTCTTC.

The gene calls are TRBV10-1 and TRBJ2-2, with TRBD2 identical over 10 bases. The CDR3 totals 18 residues. Trimming at V came to 6 bases and at J to 0 bases, leaving 10 bases not matched to a gene. Germline-derived CDR1 and CDR2 are WNHNN and SYGVQD (reference sequence). CDR3: CASSDSGRHRSNTGELFF. CDR3 coding DNA: TGCGCCAGCAGCGATAGCGGGAGGCATAGATCGAACACCGGGGAGCTGTTTTTT.

The chain couples TRBV6-5 to TRBJ2-7; D assignment may be TRBD1 or TRBD2 (5 bases each). The CDR3 runs to 14 residues. CDR1 MNHEY and CDR2 SVGAGI come from the germline V gene. The V end lost 3 bases, the J end lost 2 bases, and 11 bases lay between the germline ends. The CDR3 DNA follows: TGTGCCAGCAGTTATCGGGACGGGGCCTACGAGCAGTACTTC. Its translation is CASSYRDGAYEQYF.

CDR3 amino acids: CASSRTGPGNTIYF. As DNA, the CDR3 is TGTGCCAGCAGTCGGACTGGACCTGGAAACACCATATATTTT. The chain recombines TRBV21-1 with TRBJ1-3. TRBV21-1 represents a pseudogene. The CDR3 sequence is 14 residues long.

The chain links TRBV10-3 to TRBJ2-7; D call uncertain. Trimming stripped 0 bases from V and 7 bases from J, with 16 bases between. The V gene's germline CDR1 is ENHRY and CDR2 SYGVKD. The CDR3 loop spans 15 amino acids. The DNA of the CDR3 is TGTGCCATCAGTGAGTCCGTGACTGCAACTGGGGAGCAGTACTTC. Its translation is CAISESVTATGEQYF.

The rearrangement joins TRBV7-9 to TRBJ1-4; maybe TRBD1 (5 bases). The germline V and J ends were trimmed by 4 bases and 8 bases, with 8 bases remaining between them. Germline V gene sequence: CDR1 SEHNR, CDR2 FQNEAQ (reference sequence). This CDR3 has 12 residues. CDR3 loop: CASSSGGEKLFF. The CDR3 DNA reads TGTGCCAGCAGCTCGGGGGGAGAAAAACTGTTTTTT.

This clone was detected only once. The chain uses TRBV27 and TRBJ1-4, with TRBD1 matching 7 bases. The V segment lost 4 bases and the J segment 1 base; nucleotides outside the gene matches: 0. The germline CDR1 and CDR2 sequences are MNHEY and SMNVEV (reference sequence). The CDR3 spans 14 residues. The DNA for the CDR3 is TGTGCCAGCAGTTGGGACAGAACTAATGAAAAACTGTTTTTT. Its translation: CASSWDRTNEKLFF.

V and J are TRBV7-8 and TRBJ2-3; TRBD2 matches 13 bases. The CDR3 consists of 16 residues. Unmatched junction bases numbered 5, after V lost 6 bases and J lost 2 bases. Germline lookup yields CDR1 SGHVS and CDR2 FQNEAQ. The CDR3 region has the DNA TGTGCCAGCAGTCCTGGGACTAGCGGGAACACAGATACGCAGTATTTT. Translating it yields CASSPGTSGNTDTQYF.

Points on this clone: Other DNA variants within this sample encode the same CDR3. The chain couples TRBV7-9 to TRBJ2-7; no clear D gene. The CDR3 sequence is 12 residues long. Trimming took 2 bases from V and 3 from J, leaving 5 bases between them. In germline, CDR1 is SEHNR, CDR2 FQNEAQ (reference sequence). Here the CDR3 reads CASSLSGYEQYF. Written as DNA, the CDR3 is TGTGCCAGCAGCTTATCGGGCTACGAGCAGTACTTC.

This sequence joins TRBV6-6 and TRBJ1-6; 9 bases line up with TRBD1. CDR1 is MNHNY, CDR2 SVGAGI, per germline (reference sequence). The CDR3 length is 15 residues. Unmatched junction bases numbered 1, after V lost 2 bases and J lost 5 bases. In DNA, the CDR3 is TGTGCCAGCAGTTACGGGGACAGGGATAATTCACCCCTCCACTTT. This encodes CASSYGDRDNSPLHF.